This is a list of T cell receptor beta chains from one sample in a study of cytomegalovirus exposure and HLA in healthy donors. Sequencing was performed with immunoSEQ multiplex PCR; in TCRdb, only in-frame clones are kept and a portion is missing. Here the sample spans a few hundred thousand clones, roughly 89% being singletons. The sample taken for sequencing was PBMCs. Receptors originate from a woman under 30 in good health and CMV-seronegative. CDR3s include the opening cysteine and the closing phenylalanine or tryptophan. D genes are given only for firm matches. Size is omitted from some rows. Given values are once, few, many or a class for expanded clones.

CDR3 DNA,CDR3 protein,clone size,CDR3 length,D gene,J gene,V gene
TGTGCCAGCAGTGAAGGAGGGACTAGCGTTTACGAGCAGTACTTC,CASSEGGTSVYEQYF,.,15,TRBD2,TRBJ2-7,TRBV2
TGTGCCAGCTCAACACTCGCTAGCGGGGGTTTCAATGAGCAGTTCTTC,CASSTLASGGFNEQFF,once,16,TRBD2,TRBJ2-1,TRBV18
TGCGCCAGCAGTACAGGCACAGATACGCAGTATTTT,CASSTGTDTQYF,.,12,.,TRBJ2-3,TRBV10-1
TGCGCCAGCAGCCAAGATTTCACAGCGAACACTGAAGCTTTCTTT,CASSQDFTANTEAFF,.,15,.,TRBJ1-1,TRBV4-1
TGCGCCAGCAGCCGTGGGGCTAGCGGGGTCGCAGATACGCAGTATTTT,CASSRGASGVADTQYF,.,16,TRBD2,TRBJ2-3,TRBV5-1
TGTGCCAGTAGTATAGACCATCAACGGGTCTACGAGCAGTACTTC,CASSIDHQRVYEQYF,.,15,.,TRBJ2-7,TRBV19
TGCGCCAGCAGCCAAGATTCGGGACTACCCTACAATGAGCAGTTCTTC,CASSQDSGLPYNEQFF,.,16,TRBD2,TRBJ2-1,TRBV4-1
TGCGCCAGCAGCTTGGACAGGGAATACAATGAGCAGTTCTTC,CASSLDREYNEQFF,.,14,.,TRBJ2-1,TRBV5-1
TGCGCCAGCAGCTTGGACAGGGCGAGCGGGGAGCTGTTTTTT,CASSLDRASGELFF,once,14,.,TRBJ2-2,TRBV5-1
TGTGCCAGCAGCCCACGGGACAGGGGGCGGAATGAGCAGTTCTTC,CASSPRDRGRNEQFF,.,15,TRBD1,TRBJ2-1,TRBV7-6
TGTGCCAGCAGTGACAGAAAAAGCAATCAGCCCCAGCATTTT,CASSDRKSNQPQHF,.,14,.,TRBJ1-5,TRBV2
TGTGCCAGCAGTTCGAGTGCAGATACGCAGTATTTT,CASSSSADTQYF,.,12,.,TRBJ2-3,TRBV5-4
TGTGCCAGCAGCCCCAGTAGCGGTCGGGGAGCCAAAAACATTCAGTACTTC,CASSPSSGRGAKNIQYF,.,17,.,TRBJ2-4,TRBV7-3
TGTGCCAGCAGCGCAGGGGGCTGGTATACCGGGGAGCTGTTTTTT,CASSAGGWYTGELFF,few,15,TRBD1,TRBJ2-2,TRBV7-9
TGTGCCAGCAGCTTGGCGAAAGGACTAGCGGTTACAGATACGCAGTATTTT,CASSLAKGLAVTDTQYF,.,17,TRBD2,TRBJ2-3,TRBV5-4
TGTGCCAGCAGTTACGGGACACCCCTCTCCTACGAGCAGTACTTC,CASSYGTPLSYEQYF,.,15,.,TRBJ2-7,TRBV6-5
TGTGCCAGCCTCGGGACAGTTTACAATGAGCAGTTCTTC,CASLGTVYNEQFF,.,13,TRBD1,TRBJ2-1,TRBV6-1
TGCGCCAGCAGTGAGGGGCATCTCGCGAACACCGGGGAGCTGTTTTTT,CASSEGHLANTGELFF,once,16,.,TRBJ2-2,TRBV10-1
TGTGCCTGGTGGCGGGGGGGATACACCGGGGAGCTGTTTTTT,CAWWRGGYTGELFF,.,14,TRBD2,TRBJ2-2,TRBV30
TGTGCCAGCAGCTTGGCTTTGAATCAGCCCCAGCATTTT,CASSLALNQPQHF,.,13,.,TRBJ1-5,TRBV5-5
TGCGCCAGCAGCCCAGGGCAGCAGCAGGAAAAACTGTTTTTT,CASSPGQQQEKLFF,.,14,.,TRBJ1-4,TRBV5-1
TGTGCCAGCAGTTGGTCCTACGGGTCCCACGAGCAGTACTTC,CASSWSYGSHEQYF,.,14,.,TRBJ2-7,TRBV28
TGTGCCAGTAGTCCTTTTATGAACACTGAAGCTTTCTTT,CASSPFMNTEAFF,.,13,.,TRBJ1-1,TRBV19
TGTGCCAGCAGCCCCCAAGCCGGCTACGAGCAGTACTTC,CASSPQAGYEQYF,.,13,.,TRBJ2-7,TRBV11-2
TGCGCCAGCAGCTTGGGGGACAGGGACGAAGGCTACACCTTC,CASSLGDRDEGYTF,few,14,TRBD1,TRBJ1-2,TRBV5-1
TGCGCCAGCACCCTCCAAGAGACCCAGTACTTC,CASTLQETQYF,.,11,.,TRBJ2-5,TRBV5-1
TGCGCCAGCAGCATTAGCGGGAGGGCCAGGCCGGATACGCAGTATTTT,CASSISGRARPDTQYF,.,16,TRBD2,TRBJ2-3,TRBV5-1
TGTGCCAGCAGTTATCCCCAGGGGGCGGGCGACTATGGCTACACCTTC,CASSYPQGAGDYGYTF,.,16,TRBD1,TRBJ1-2,TRBV6-9
TGTGCCAGCAGCTTCCCGCGGGGGGGCTACACCTTC,CASSFPRGGYTF,.,12,.,TRBJ1-2,TRBV5-4
TGTGCCAGCAGCGTAGACCCGGGAAGGCAGTACTTC,CASSVDPGRQYF,.,12,.,TRBJ2-7,TRBV9
TGTGCCAGCAGTGATTCCTGGGAGCGACTCGATTCCTATGGCTACACCTTC,CASSDSWERLDSYGYTF,once,17,.,TRBJ1-2,TRBV25-1
TGCGCCAGCAGGTCCGGGACAGGGCCCTACAATGAGCAGTTCTTC,CASRSGTGPYNEQFF,few,15,TRBD1,TRBJ2-1,TRBV5-1
TGTGCCAGCAGTTACGGCGGAAACACTGAAGCTTTCTTT,CASSYGGNTEAFF,.,13,.,TRBJ1-1,TRBV6-5
TGTGCCAGCAGCTTAAACAACCTCCGCGGGGGCCAGAACACTGAAGCTTTCTTT,CASSLNNLRGGQNTEAFF,.,18,.,TRBJ1-1,TRBV7-6
TGCAGCGTTGAGCAAGCGCGGGGGGGGGCAGATACGCAGTATTTT,CSVEQARGGADTQYF,.,15,TRBD2,TRBJ2-3,TRBV29-1
TGTGCCAGCAGTTTCGACAGAGTGGACGAGCAGTACTTC,CASSFDRVDEQYF,.,13,.,TRBJ2-7,TRBV28
TGTGCCAGCAGTGAAGGACGGAGCTCCTACGAGCAGTACTTC,CASSEGRSSYEQYF,.,14,.,TRBJ2-7,TRBV2
TGTGCCAGCACGGGTAATGAGCAGTTCTTC,CASTGNEQFF,.,10,.,TRBJ2-1,TRBV2
TGCGCCAGCAGCTTGGCCAAGGAGCGACCGAACACCGGGGAGCTGTTTTTT,CASSLAKERPNTGELFF,once,17,.,TRBJ2-2,TRBV5-1
TGTGCCAGCAGATTATCGGGGAGAGAGCAGTTCTTC,CASRLSGREQFF,.,12,.,TRBJ2-1,TRBV7-2
TGTGCCAGCAGTTTACCTGGGACTAGCAGATACAATGAGCAGTTCTTC,CASSLPGTSRYNEQFF,.,16,TRBD2,TRBJ2-1,TRBV27
TGCGCCAGCAGACTCGGGACTGACAGGGCTAACACTGAAGCTTTCTTT,CASRLGTDRANTEAFF,.,16,TRBD1,TRBJ1-1,TRBV5-1